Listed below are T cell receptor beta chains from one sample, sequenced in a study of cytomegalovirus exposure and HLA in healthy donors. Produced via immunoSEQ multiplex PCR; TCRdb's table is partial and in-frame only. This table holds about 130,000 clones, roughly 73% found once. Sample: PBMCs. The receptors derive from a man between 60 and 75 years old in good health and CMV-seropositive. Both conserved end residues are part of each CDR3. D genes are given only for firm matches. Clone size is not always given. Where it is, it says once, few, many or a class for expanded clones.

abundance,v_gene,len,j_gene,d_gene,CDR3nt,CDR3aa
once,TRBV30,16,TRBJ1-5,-,TGTGCCTGGAGTTGGGGTTTAGGGAGTGACAATCAGTCCCAGCATTTT,CAWSWGLGSDNQSQHF
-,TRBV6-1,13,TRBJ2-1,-,TGTGCCAGCAGGAGGACTTTACACAATGAGCAGTTCTTC,CASRRTLHNEQFF
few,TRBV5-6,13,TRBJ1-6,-,TGTGCCAGCAGCTCCTTAACAGATTCACCCCTCCACTTT,CASSSLTDSPLHF
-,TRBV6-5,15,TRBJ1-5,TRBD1,TGTGCCAGCAGCCTGGACAGGGATAGCAATCAGCCCCAGCATTTT,CASSLDRDSNQPQHF
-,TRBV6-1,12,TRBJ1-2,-,TGTGCCAGCCGTACAGGGCTAGGTGGCTACACCTTC,CASRTGLGGYTF
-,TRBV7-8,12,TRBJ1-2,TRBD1,TGTGCCAGCAGCCCCCGGGACAGGGGCTACACCTTC,CASSPRDRGYTF
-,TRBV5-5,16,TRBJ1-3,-,TGTGCCAGCAGCACGGGATCTATTAGCTCTGGAAACACCATATATTTT,CASSTGSISSGNTIYF
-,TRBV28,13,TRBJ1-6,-,TGTGCCAGCAGAACTAATGGAGATTCACCCCTCCACTTT,CASRTNGDSPLHF
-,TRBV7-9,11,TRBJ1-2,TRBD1,TGTGCCAGTAAGGGGGCAGGGGGCTACACCTTC,CASKGAGGYTF
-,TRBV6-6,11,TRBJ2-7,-,TGTGCCAGCAGTTACCAGGAGGGACAGTACTTC,CASSYQEGQYF
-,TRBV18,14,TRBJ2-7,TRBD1,TGTGCCAGCTCACCTACAGGGGGCTCCTACGAGCAGTACTTC,CASSPTGGSYEQYF
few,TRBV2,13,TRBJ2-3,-,TGTGCCAGCACGAGACAGGCCCCAGATACGCAGTATTTT,CASTRQAPDTQYF
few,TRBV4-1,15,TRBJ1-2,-,TGCGCCAGCAGCCTTTTGATGGAGGCTAACTATGGCTACACCTTC,CASSLLMEANYGYTF
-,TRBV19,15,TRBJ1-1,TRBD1,TGTGCCAGTAGTAGACGGGACAGGGCTAACACTGAAGCTTTCTTT,CASSRRDRANTEAFF
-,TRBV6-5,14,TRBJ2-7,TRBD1,TGTGCCAGCAGTCCTAGACAGGGGGTCTACGAGCAGTACTTC,CASSPRQGVYEQYF
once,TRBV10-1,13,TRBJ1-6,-,TGCGCCAGCAACCAGGGGTCCAATTCACCCCTCCACTTT,CASNQGSNSPLHF
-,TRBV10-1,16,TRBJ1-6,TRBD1,TGCGCCAGATGGAACTCCCGGGACAGGTATTCTTCACCCCTCCACTTT,CARWNSRDRYSSPLHF
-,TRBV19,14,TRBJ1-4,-,TGTGCCAGTAGTACGGACAGCCTTAATGAAAAACTGTTTTTT,CASSTDSLNEKLFF
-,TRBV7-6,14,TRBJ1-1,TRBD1,TGTGCCAGCAGCTCGGACAGGGCGAACACTGAAGCTTTCTTT,CASSSDRANTEAFF
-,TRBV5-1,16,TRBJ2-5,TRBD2,TGCGCCAGCAGCCAGAATAGCGGGGGGCCTCTAGAGACCCAGTACTTC,CASSQNSGGPLETQYF
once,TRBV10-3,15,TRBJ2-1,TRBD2,TGTGCCATCAGTGAGTCAGGGACTACCTACAATGAGCAGTTCTTC,CAISESGTTYNEQFF
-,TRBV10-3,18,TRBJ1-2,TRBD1,TGTGCCATCAGTGGCGGGACAGGGAAAAGTACCTTCGGGGGGAAAAGTACCTTC,CAISGGTGKSTFGGKSTF
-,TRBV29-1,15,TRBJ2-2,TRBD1,TGCAGCGTTGAACCGGGACAGGGGCTGGCCGGGGAGCTGTTTTTT,CSVEPGQGLAGELFF
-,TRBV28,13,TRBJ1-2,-,TGTGCCAGCAGTTTAGGCCAGAACTATGGCTACACCTTC,CASSLGQNYGYTF
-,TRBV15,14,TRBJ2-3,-,TGTGCCACCAGCAGCCGTCAGGGTGCAGATACGCAGTATTTT,CATSSRQGADTQYF
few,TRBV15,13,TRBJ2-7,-,TGTGCCACCGCAGCGAAGGGGAGGTACGAGCAGTACTTC,CATAAKGRYEQYF
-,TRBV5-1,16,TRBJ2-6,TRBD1,TGCGCCAGCAGCTTGGAAGGGGGCGCTGGGGCCAACGTCCTGACTTTC,CASSLEGGAGANVLTF
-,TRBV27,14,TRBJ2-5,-,TGTGCCAGCAGTTTCGGCGGGTCACGTGAGACCCAGTACTTC,CASSFGGSRETQYF
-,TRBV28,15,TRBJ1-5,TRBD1,TGTGCCAGCAGTGGGCCAGGGGGTTCGGGTCAGCCCCAGCATTTT,CASSGPGGSGQPQHF
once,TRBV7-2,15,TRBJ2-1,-,TGTGCCAGCAGCCGCGAGACTAGCTCCTACAATGAGCAGTTCTTC,CASSRETSSYNEQFF
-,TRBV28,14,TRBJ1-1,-,TGTGCCAGCACTCCTGGGGGGGTATACACTGAAGCTTTCTTT,CASTPGGVYTEAFF
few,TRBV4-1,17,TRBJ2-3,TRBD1,TGCGCCAGCAGCCAAGAAAACAGGGGATCGACTATTGATACGCAGTATTTT,CASSQENRGSTIDTQYF
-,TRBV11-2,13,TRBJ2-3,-,TGTGCCAGCAGCTTAAGAGGGAAAGATACGCAGTATTTT,CASSLRGKDTQYF
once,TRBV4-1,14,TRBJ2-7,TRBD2,TGCGCCAGCAGCTCCCTAGCGGGGTCGGGCGAGCAGTACTTC,CASSSLAGSGEQYF
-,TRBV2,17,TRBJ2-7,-,TGTGCCAGCAGTTTAACTGATGTTCGGTCCAATGGTCGCGAGCAGTACTTC,CASSLTDVRSNGREQYF
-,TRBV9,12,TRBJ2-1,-,TGTGCCAGCAGCGTAGGGCCAGCGGAGCAGTTCTTC,CASSVGPAEQFF
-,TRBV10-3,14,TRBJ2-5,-,TGTGCCATCAGTGAGGGCCAGGTGCAAGAGACCCAGTACTTC,CAISEGQVQETQYF
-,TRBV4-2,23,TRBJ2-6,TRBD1,TGTGCCAGCAGCCAAGAATTGGGGGACAGGGGGCGTTTGGTCCGTTCTGGGGCCAACGTCCTGACTTTC,CASSQELGDRGRLVRSGANVLTF
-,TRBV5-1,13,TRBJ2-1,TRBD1,TGCGCCAGCAGCCGGACAGGGGTAAATGAGCAGTTCTTC,CASSRTGVNEQFF
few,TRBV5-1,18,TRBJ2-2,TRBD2,TGCGCCAGCAGCCCGAGACCAGCGGGGGGATTGAACACCGGGGAGCTGTTTTTT,CASSPRPAGGLNTGELFF
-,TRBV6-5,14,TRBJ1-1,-,TGTGCCAGCAGTTACCTCGCGGCGCCCACTGAAGCTTTCTTT,CASSYLAAPTEAFF
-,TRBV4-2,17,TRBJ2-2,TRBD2,TGTGCCAGCAGCCAGGCCAGGACTAGCCGCGACACCGGGGAGCTGTTTTTT,CASSQARTSRDTGELFF